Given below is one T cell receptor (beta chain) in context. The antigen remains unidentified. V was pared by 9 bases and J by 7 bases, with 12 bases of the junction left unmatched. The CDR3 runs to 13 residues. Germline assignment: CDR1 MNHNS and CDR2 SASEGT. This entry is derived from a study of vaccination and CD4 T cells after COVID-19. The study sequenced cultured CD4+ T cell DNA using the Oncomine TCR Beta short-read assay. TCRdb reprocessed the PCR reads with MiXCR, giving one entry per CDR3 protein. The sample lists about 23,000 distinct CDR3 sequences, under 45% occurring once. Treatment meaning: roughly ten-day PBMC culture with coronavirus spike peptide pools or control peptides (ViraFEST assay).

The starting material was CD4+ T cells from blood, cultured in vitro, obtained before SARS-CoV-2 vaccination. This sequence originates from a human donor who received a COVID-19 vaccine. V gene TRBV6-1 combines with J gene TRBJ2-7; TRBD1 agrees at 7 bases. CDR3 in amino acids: CASLRDSVQEQYF. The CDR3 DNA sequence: TGTGCCAGTCTTCGGGACAGCGTTCAAGAGCAGTACTTC.